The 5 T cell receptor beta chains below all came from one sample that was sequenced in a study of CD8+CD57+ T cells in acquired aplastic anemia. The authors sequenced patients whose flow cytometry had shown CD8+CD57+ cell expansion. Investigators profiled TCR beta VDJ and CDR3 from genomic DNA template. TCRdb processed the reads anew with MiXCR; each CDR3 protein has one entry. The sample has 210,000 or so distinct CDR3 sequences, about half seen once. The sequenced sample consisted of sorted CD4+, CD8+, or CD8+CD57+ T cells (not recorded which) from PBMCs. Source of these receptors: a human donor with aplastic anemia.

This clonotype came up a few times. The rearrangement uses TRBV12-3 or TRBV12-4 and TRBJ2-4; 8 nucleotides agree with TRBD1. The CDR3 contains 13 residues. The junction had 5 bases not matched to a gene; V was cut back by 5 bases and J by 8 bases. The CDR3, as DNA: TGTGCCAGCAGTGCCCGACAGGGGTACATTCAGTACTTC. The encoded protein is CASSARQGYIQYF.

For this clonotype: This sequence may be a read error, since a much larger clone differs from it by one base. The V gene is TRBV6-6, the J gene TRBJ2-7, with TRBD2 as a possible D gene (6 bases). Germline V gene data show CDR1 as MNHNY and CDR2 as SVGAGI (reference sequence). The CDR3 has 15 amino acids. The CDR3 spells CAGSNRIGGDYEQYF. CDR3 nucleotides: TGTGCCGGCAGTAACCGTATAGGCGGGGACTACGAGCAGTACTTC.

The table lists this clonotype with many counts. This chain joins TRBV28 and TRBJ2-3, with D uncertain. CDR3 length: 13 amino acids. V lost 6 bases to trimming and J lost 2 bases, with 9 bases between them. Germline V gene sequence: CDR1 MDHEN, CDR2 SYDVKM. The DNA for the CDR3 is TGTGCCAGCAGCCCTCCGGACACAGATACGCAGTATTTT. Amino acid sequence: CASSPPDTDTQYF.

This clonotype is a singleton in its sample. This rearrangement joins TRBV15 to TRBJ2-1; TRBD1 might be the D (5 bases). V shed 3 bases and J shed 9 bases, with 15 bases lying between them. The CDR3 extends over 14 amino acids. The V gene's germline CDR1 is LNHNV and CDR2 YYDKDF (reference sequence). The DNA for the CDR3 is TGTGCCACCAGCAGTGAAGGCAGGGTGGGTGAGCAGTTCTTC. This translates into CATSSEGRVGEQFF.

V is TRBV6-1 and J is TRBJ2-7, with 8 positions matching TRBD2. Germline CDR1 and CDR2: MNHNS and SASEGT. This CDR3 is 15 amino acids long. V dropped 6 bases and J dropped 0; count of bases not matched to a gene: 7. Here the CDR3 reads CASRSAGGGSYEQYF. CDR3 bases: TGTGCCAGCAGATCGGCGGGGGGCGGCTCCTACGAGCAGTACTTC.